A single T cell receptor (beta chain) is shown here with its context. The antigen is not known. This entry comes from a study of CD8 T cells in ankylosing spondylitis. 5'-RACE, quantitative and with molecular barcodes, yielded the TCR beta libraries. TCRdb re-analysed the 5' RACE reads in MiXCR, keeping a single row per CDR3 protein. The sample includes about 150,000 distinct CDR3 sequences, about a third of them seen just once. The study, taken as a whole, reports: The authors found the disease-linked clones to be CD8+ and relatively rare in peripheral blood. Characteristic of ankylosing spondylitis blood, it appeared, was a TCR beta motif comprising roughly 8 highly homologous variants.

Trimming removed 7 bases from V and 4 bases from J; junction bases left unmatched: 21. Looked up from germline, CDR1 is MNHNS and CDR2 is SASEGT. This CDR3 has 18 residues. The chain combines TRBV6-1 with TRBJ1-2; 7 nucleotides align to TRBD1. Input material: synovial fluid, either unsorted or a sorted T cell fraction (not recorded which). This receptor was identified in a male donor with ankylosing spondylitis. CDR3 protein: CASTPYTGGGGGGYGYTF. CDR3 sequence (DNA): TGTGCCAGCACCCCTTATACTGGGGGAGGGGGCGGAGGCTATGGCTACACCTTC.